The rows below give T cell receptor beta chains drawn from one sample of a study of T cells in Graves' hyperthyroidism and ophthalmopathy. TCRdb re-called the multiplex PCR reads with MiXCR, one entry per CDR3 protein. The sample lists about 400,000 distinct CDR3 sequences; roughly 14% were seen once. Material: blood. These receptors were taken from a man between 18 and 35 years old with Graves' ophthalmopathy. Both conserved end residues are part of each CDR3. Each record gives: clone size, V gene, CDR3 length, J gene, D gene, CDR3 DNA, CDR3 protein. D genes are given only for firm matches. The size entry is marked missing in some rows and otherwise reads once, few, many or a size class.

>once|TRBV9|16|TRBJ1-3|NA
TGTGCCAGCAGCGTAGCTGGGGCTTCCCCTGGAAACACCATATATTTT
CASSVAGASPGNTIYF
>NA|TRBV5-1|12|TRBJ2-1|TRBD2
TGCGCCAGCACTAGTAGCGGGACTGAGCAGTTCTTC
CASTSSGTEQFF
>many|TRBV18|15|TRBJ2-7|NA
TGTGCCAGCTCACCACCTGATGGTGCAGGGGCGATGCAGTACTTC
CASSPPDGAGAMQYF
>many|TRBV28|12|TRBJ1-2|NA
TGTGCCAGCAGTTTCCCTGACTATGGCTACACCTTC
CASSFPDYGYTF
>NA|TRBV9|14|TRBJ2-1|NA
TGTGCCAGCAGCGTAGGGGCTGGACCTAATGAGCAGTTCTTC
CASSVGAGPNEQFF
>many|TRBV7-3|15|TRBJ2-1|TRBD2
TGTGCCAGCAGCGGGACTAGCGGGAGTTACAATGAGCAGTTCTTC
CASSGTSGSYNEQFF
>NA|TRBV27|15|TRBJ2-2|TRBD2
TGTGCCAGCAGTTATACGGGAGGTGGAACCGGGGAGCTGTTTTTT
CASSYTGGGTGELFF
>many|TRBV6-2/TRBV6-3|18|TRBJ1-1|NA
TGTGCCAGCAGTTTGGAACAGGGAATCGTCTTTTTCGACACTGAAGCTTTCTTT
CASSLEQGIVFFDTEAFF
>NA|TRBV6-1|12|TRBJ2-1|NA
TGTGCCAGCAGGTTCGCTTACAATGAGCAGTTCTTC
CASRFAYNEQFF
>many|TRBV7-9|13|TRBJ1-1|NA
TGCGCCAGCAGCTTGGTCCTGAACACTGAAGCTTTCTTT
CASSLVLNTEAFF
>NA|TRBV13|14|TRBJ2-7|NA
TGTGCCAGCAGCCCACCGGCCATACCCTACGAGCAGTACTTC
CASSPPAIPYEQYF
>many|TRBV24-1|14|TRBJ2-1|NA
TGTGCCACCAGTGATTCGACAGGATACAATGAGCAGTTCTTC
CATSDSTGYNEQFF
>many|TRBV18|14|TRBJ2-7|NA
TGTGCCAGCTCCCCCTTAGTGGGTTCCTACGAGCAGTACTTC
CASSPLVGSYEQYF
>few|TRBV6-1|15|TRBJ2-1|TRBD2
TGTGCCAGCACCCCCGGGACTAGCGGGAGCAATGAGCAGTTCTTC
CASTPGTSGSNEQFF
>NA|TRBV2|14|TRBJ2-7|TRBD1
TGTGCCAGCAGAGACAGGGCCGCTGTGGACGAGCAGTACTTC
CASRDRAAVDEQYF
>NA|TRBV7-6|14|TRBJ2-7|TRBD1
TGTGCCAGCAGCCCTGACAGGGGGAACTTCGAGCAGTACTTC
CASSPDRGNFEQYF
>NA|TRBV19|14|TRBJ1-1|NA
TGTGCCAGTAGCGCCCTGGGGCCTGTGACTGAAGCTTTCTTT
CASSALGPVTEAFF
>many|TRBV2|14|TRBJ1-1|NA
TGTGCCAGCACTAAAACTCGGAAGAACACTGAAGCTTTCTTT
CASTKTRKNTEAFF
>many|TRBV30|11|TRBJ1-1|NA
TGTGCCTGGAGGTTTTACACTGAAGCTTTCTTT
CAWRFYTEAFF
>NA|TRBV5-1|16|TRBJ2-2|TRBD2
TGCGCCAGCAGACCCGGGACTAGCGGTTACACCGGGGAGCTGTTTTTT
CASRPGTSGYTGELFF
>few|TRBV7-3|15|TRBJ2-3|NA
TGTGCCAGCAGCTTGACGGACACTAGCACAGATACGCAGTATTTT
CASSLTDTSTDTQYF
>few|TRBV10-3|16|TRBJ2-1|NA
TGTGCCATCAGTACCGCGAAGGGCGGGGAAAATAATGAGCAGTTCTTC
CAISTAKGGENNEQFF
>many|TRBV12-3/TRBV12-4|13|TRBJ1-2|TRBD1
TGTGCCAGCAGTTTCGACAGGGGGCCTGGCTACACCTTC
CASSFDRGPGYTF
>few|TRBV30|13|TRBJ2-3|NA
TGTGCCTGGGGCCCGAAAAGCACAGATACGCAGTATTTT
CAWGPKSTDTQYF
>NA|TRBV15|17|TRBJ2-3|TRBD2
TGTGCCACCAACAGATTCTTAGCGGGAGGAAGCACAGATACGCAGTATTTT
CATNRFLAGGSTDTQYF
>many|TRBV27|13|TRBJ2-7|TRBD2
TGTGCCAGCAGACTAGCGGGAGAGTACGAGCAGTACTTC
CASRLAGEYEQYF
>many|TRBV12-3/TRBV12-4|16|TRBJ1-3|NA
TGTGCCAGCAGTTCCTTAGGAGGTGGCTCTGGAAACACCATATATTTT
CASSSLGGGSGNTIYF
>many|TRBV11-3|14|TRBJ2-7|NA
TGTGCCAGCAGCTACGCGGCAGGGCCCTACGAGCAGTACTTC
CASSYAAGPYEQYF
>many|TRBV2|15|TRBJ1-2|TRBD1
TGTGCCAGCAGTGGGGGACAGGGCCCTTTCTATGGCTACACCTTC
CASSGGQGPFYGYTF
>many|TRBV29-1|12|TRBJ2-5|NA
TGCAGCGGTGCGGACCATCAAGAGACCCAGTACTTC
CSGADHQETQYF
>many|TRBV20-1|13|TRBJ2-3|TRBD2
TGCAGTACGAGACTAGCGGGAGCAGATACGCAGTATTTT
CSTRLAGADTQYF
>many|TRBV5-1|16|TRBJ2-7|TRBD1
TGCGCCAGCAGTTTATCGACAGGGGCAAGAATGTACGAGCAGTACTTC
CASSLSTGARMYEQYF
>NA|TRBV10-3|15|TRBJ2-1|NA
TGTGCCATCAGTAACTACAGTGCCCCCCACAATGAGCAGTTCTTC
CAISNYSAPHNEQFF
>many|TRBV6-1|14|TRBJ2-1|TRBD1
TGTGCCAGCAGTTGGACAGGGGCTTACAATGAGCAGTTCTTC
CASSWTGAYNEQFF
>few|TRBV27|15|TRBJ1-4|NA
TGTGCCAGCAGTGGAACACTGACAACTAATGAAAAACTGTTTTTT
CASSGTLTTNEKLFF
>few|TRBV20-1|14|TRBJ1-2|TRBD1
TGCAGTGCTAGAGAACCGGGACAGGTAGATGGCTACACCTTC
CSAREPGQVDGYTF
>NA|TRBV13|15|TRBJ2-5|TRBD2
TGTGCCAGCAGCCCGGGGGGGAGAGGTCAAGAGACCCAGTACTTC
CASSPGGRGQETQYF
>many|TRBV7-9|17|TRBJ2-3|TRBD2
TGTGCCAGCAGCTTCGGTCAAGCGGGATTGGGGCCAGATACGCAGTATTTT
CASSFGQAGLGPDTQYF
>NA|TRBV19|17|TRBJ2-1|TRBD1
TGTGCCAGTAGTATAGATCCGGACAGGGGATTTAGCAATGAGCAGTTCTTC
CASSIDPDRGFSNEQFF
>NA|TRBV6-4|17|TRBJ1-2|NA
TGTGCCAGCAGGAAGAAGGGGGGCGCTGAGTGGGACTATGGCTACACCTTC
CASRKKGGAEWDYGYTF
>many|TRBV10-3|13|TRBJ2-7|TRBD1
TGTGCCATCTTAGACAGGGGTTCCTACGAGCAGTACTTC
CAILDRGSYEQYF
>NA|TRBV4-1|14|TRBJ1-1|NA
TGCGCCAGCAGCCAAGCCGGCTATGGAACTGAAGCTTTCTTT
CASSQAGYGTEAFF
>many|TRBV6-6|12|TRBJ2-7|NA
TGTGCCAGCAGTTACACAATGGGCGAGCAGTACTTC
CASSYTMGEQYF
>few|TRBV19|15|TRBJ2-3|TRBD2
TGTGCCAGTAGTATTAGCGGGAGTCTCCCAGATACGCAGTATTTT
CASSISGSLPDTQYF
>NA|TRBV18|13|TRBJ2-5|NA
TGTGTCAGCTCAGGTCAGTCCCAAGAGACCCAGTACTTC
CVSSGQSQETQYF
>many|TRBV24-1|15|TRBJ2-5|NA
TGTGCCACCAGTGATCACAGACGACTAGAGCAGACCCAGTACTTC
CATSDHRRLEQTQYF
>many|TRBV12-3/TRBV12-4|17|TRBJ2-3|TRBD2
TGTGCCAGCAGTTTAGTGCGTCGCGGGGGTCGCCGGGATACGCAGTATTTT
CASSLVRRGGRRDTQYF
>NA|TRBV4-2|15|TRBJ1-4|TRBD1
TGTGCCAGCAGCCAAGACAGGGGGAAAAATGAAAAACTGTTTTTT
CASSQDRGKNEKLFF
>many|TRBV30|14|TRBJ2-7|NA
TGTGCCTGGAATTTCGGAGGGTTTGACTACGAGCAGTACTTC
CAWNFGGFDYEQYF
>medium-sized|TRBV12-3/TRBV12-4|14|TRBJ1-1|TRBD1
TGTGCCAGCAGTCGACAGGGTGCAGGCACTGAAGCTTTCTTT
CASSRQGAGTEAFF
>NA|TRBV11-2|15|TRBJ2-2|TRBD1
TGTGCCAGCAGCTCCCTGGCAGGGGGTCACGGGGAGCTGTTTTTT
CASSSLAGGHGELFF
>NA|TRBV25-1|17|TRBJ2-1|TRBD2
TGTGCCAGCAGTGAATTGGGACTAGCGGGGGAGTTCGATGAGCAGTTCTTC
CASSELGLAGEFDEQFF